This TCR beta chain was obtained from a study of beta chain features in type 1 diabetes. Findings and caveats of the study: Sampled from patients, naive, central memory and Treg TCRB repertoires appeared more similar than those sampled from healthy donors. Using cDNA template may skew counts toward highly expressing activated cells. The question left open here concerned HLA type influencing TCRB rearrangement.

The entirety of the isolated RNA underwent reverse transcription, so expressed TCRB transcripts were sequenced. Clones were sequenced by immunoSEQ multiplex PCR, and TCRdb holds only the in-frame ones, with some missing. In the table there are 900,000 or so clones, about 17% of which are singletons. The CDR3 has 12 residues. CDR1 is SEHNR and CDR2 is FQNEAQ in the germline V gene (reference sequence). Purities over 98% were achieved in all sorted populations. This clone was detected only a few times. Antigen unknown. At one of its ends the junction is not consistent with the germline gene, which may arise from a read error.

The sequence derives from a young woman in good health. The rearrangement links TRBV7-9 to TRBJ1-1; D is unresolved. The sequenced material came from naive CD4+ T cells from blood. The CDR3 protein is CASSFVNFEFSF. The CDR3, as DNA: TGTGCCAGCAGCTTCGTCAACTTCGAATTTTCCTTT.